This TCR beta chain is from a study of CD8 T cells in Susac syndrome. From blood CD8+ and CD4+ T cells, the TCR beta chain was sequenced. Treatment-naive patients with stable or active relapsing-remitting disease were the multiple sclerosis controls. Random hexamers served to reverse transcribe about 0.45 to 1 ug RNA. Coverage of TCR beta CDR3 amplification by immunoSEQ multiplex PCR extended to 54 Vbeta and 13 Jbeta. One entry per CDR3 protein results from TCRdb running MiXCR on the immunoSEQ multiplex PCR reads. The data hold 250,000 to 300,000 distinct CDR3 sequences, with roughly 85% observed a single time. Germline V gene data show CDR1 as LNHDA and CDR2 as SQIVND (reference sequence). This CDR3 is built from 12 residues. V was shortened by 8 bases and J by 4 bases, with 11 bases between the two germline ends.

Sequenced input: CD8+ T cells from PBMCs. V is TRBV19 and J is TRBJ1-1; D not resolved. This receptor was identified in a human donor with multiple sclerosis. The DNA for the CDR3 is TGTGCCAGTCAAGGCGGCGGCACTGAAGCTTTCTTT. This sequence encodes CASQGGGTEAFF.